Listed here are 19 T cell receptor beta chains from one sample, sequenced in a study of cytomegalovirus exposure and HLA in healthy donors. The study ran its PCR with 60 Vbeta and 13 Jbeta primers. The protocol was immunoSEQ multiplex PCR, while the TCRdb copy is restricted to in-frame clones and leaves out a portion. This sample yields some 190,000 clones, of which about three quarters are seen a single time; 1.5% to 2% belongs to the top ten. Sequencing was performed on PBMCs. Receptor source: a man aged 18-30 years in good health and CMV-seronegative.

This clone was detected a few times. The V call is TRBV30, the J call TRBJ2-4, with 8 nucleotides matching TRBD2. V shed 2 bases, J shed 7 bases, and the junction held 4 bases outside the gene matches. The V gene's germline CDR1 is GTSNPN and CDR2 SVGIG (reference sequence). The CDR3 has 13 amino acids. The CDR3 loop is CAWSSGLGNIQYF. CDR3 nucleotides: TGTGCCTGGAGTTCGGGACTAGGGAACATTCAGTACTTC.

This chain uses TRBV2 with TRBJ2-3, with TRBD2 as a possible D gene (7 bases). Trimming stripped 10 bases from V and 5 bases from J, with 31 bases between. Germline V gene data show CDR1 as SNHLY and CDR2 as FYNNEI. CDR3 length equals 18 residues. CDR3 residues: CATHRGVGGGPREDTQYF. CDR3 bases: TGTGCCACCCACCGGGGCGTAGGGGGAGGGCCCCGGGAAGATACGCAGTATTTT.

The chain carries TRBV30 and TRBJ1-6, with a tentative D call TRBD1 (6 bases). Trimming removed 0 bases at V and 6 bases at J, with 15 bases between. The CDR3 length is 16 residues. The germline gives CDR1 GTSNPN, CDR2 SVGIG (reference sequence). The CDR3 is CAWSVRRPGANSPLHF. CDR3 sequence (DNA): TGTGCCTGGAGTGTAAGAAGGCCAGGGGCTAATTCACCCCTCCACTTT.

The CDR3 is CASSLGTGSTEAFF. The CDR3 DNA reads as TGTGCCAGCAGTTTAGGGACAGGGAGTACTGAAGCTTTCTTT. This chain connects TRBV28 to TRBJ1-1; 9 bases match TRBD1. V lost 2 bases to trimming and J lost 5 bases; unmatched junction nucleotides: 3. Germline V CDR1 and CDR2: MDHEN, SYDVKM. The CDR3 extends over 14 amino acids.

This clone came up once. The chain has TRBV9 and TRBJ2-1, with 9 bases identical to TRBD2. This CDR3 region has 14 residues. V gave up 4 bases and J gave up 5 bases; unmatched junction bases: 4. From germline, CDR1 is SGDLS and CDR2 YYNGEE. CDR3 DNA: TGTGCCAGCAGCCCTCTAGCGGGGAACAATGAGCAGTTCTTC. This sequence encodes CASSPLAGNNEQFF.

This sequence joins TRBV9 and TRBJ2-5; 7 bases line up with TRBD1. J lost 7 bases, V lost 1 base, and 7 bases had no gene match. Germline CDR1 SGDLS, CDR2 YYNGEE. The CDR3 consists of 14 residues. In DNA, the CDR3 is TGTGCCAGCAGCGTACGAGGGGGCAAGGGGACCCAGTACTTC. Protein product: CASSVRGGKGTQYF. The whole variable domain, remainder taken from reference TRBV9 and TRBJ2-5, is DSGVTQTPKHLITATGQRVTLRCSPRSGDLSVYWYQQSLDQGLQFLIQYYNGEERAKGNILERFSAQQFPDLHSELNLSSLELGDSALYFCASSVRGGKGTQYFGPGTRLLVL.

The chain couples TRBV4-1 to TRBJ1-6, with D uncertain. The length of the CDR3 is 15 residues. V lost 0 bases, J lost 10 bases, and 13 bases lay in between. Germline-derived CDR1 and CDR2 are MGHRA and YSYEKL. The CDR3 sequence is CASSQDDRMGSPLHF. CDR3 nucleotide sequence: TGCGCCAGCAGCCAAGACGATCGTATGGGCTCACCCCTCCACTTT.

For this clone: One end of the junction does not line up with germline, which may come from a read error. J is TRBJ1-1 and V is TRBV7-7, with D perhaps TRBD1 (5 bases). The CDR3 covers 16 residues. Per germline, CDR1 SSHAT and CDR2 FNYEAQ (reference sequence). The chain's CDR3 is CASSPAGGSLGTEAFF. The CDR3 coding sequence is TGTGCTAGCAGCCCAGCGGGGGGATCTTTAGGCACTGAAGCTTTCTTT.

Points on this clone: An end of the junction does not agree with germline; a read error may underlie this. The chain carries TRBV7-9 and TRBJ2-5; D may be TRBD2 (6 bases). CDR1 is SEHNR, CDR2 FQNEAQ, per germline (reference sequence). The CDR3 is 16 amino acids. The CDR3 loop reads CSSSDPSGPLQETQYF. For the CDR3, the DNA is TGTTCCAGCAGCGACCCCAGCGGGCCACTACAAGAGACCCAGTACTTC.

The chain employs TRBV28 and TRBJ1-2, with 7 bases that match TRBD1. With V trimmed by 1 base and J by 5 bases, 4 bases remained unmatched. The CDR3 is 14 amino acids. From germline, CDR1 is MDHEN and CDR2 SYDVKM. The CDR3 region has the DNA TGTGCCAGCAGTTTATATGACAGGGATTATGGCTACACCTTC. This sequence encodes CASSLYDRDYGYTF.

This clone appeared a single time. The chain joins TRBV18 to TRBJ2-5; the match to TRBD2 covers 7 bases. Germline trimming cut 6 bases from V and 0 bases from J; bases unmatched to any gene: 10. Germline V lookup: CDR1 KGHSH, CDR2 LQKENI. The CDR3 extends over 16 amino acids. CDR3 sequence (DNA): TGTGCCAGCTCGCCAGTGTATCGGGGGGACCAAGAGACCCAGTACTTC. Residues: CASSPVYRGDQETQYF.

V is TRBV30 and J is TRBJ2-5; D is ambiguous. CDR1 GTSNPN and CDR2 SVGIG come from the germline V gene (reference sequence). V gave up 0 bases and J gave up 11 bases, with 16 bases separating them. The CDR3 extends over 13 amino acids. The CDR3 region has the DNA TGTGCCTGGAGTGTTCGACGCCTCGAGGAGCAGTACTTC. It codes for CAWSVRRLEEQYF.

The chain uses TRBV14 and TRBJ2-1; weak D call: TRBD1 (6 bases). Trimming stripped 6 bases from V and 9 bases from J, with 15 bases between. This CDR3 has 13 residues. Germline V CDR1 and CDR2: SGHDN, FVKESK. CDR3 in amino acids: CASRQQGTLEQFF. In DNA form, the CDR3 reads TGTGCCAGCAGACAACAGGGAACCCTTGAGCAGTTCTTC.

The chain combines TRBV5-1 with TRBJ2-3; possibly TRBD1 for D (5 bases). V lost 0 bases, J lost 2 bases, and 13 bases lay in between. The V gene's germline CDR1 is SGHRS and CDR2 YFSETQ. The CDR3 runs to 16 residues. The CDR3 region is CASSLADNGHTDTQYF. CDR3 DNA: TGCGCCAGCAGCTTGGCCGATAACGGACACACAGATACGCAGTATTTT.

On this clone itself: The DNA is left out, because the CDR3 cannot be placed on it with certainty; the CDR3 is given as TCRdb lists it. V gene TRBV21-1 combines with J gene TRBJ2-6; the table's D call of TRBD2 was not tested on the DNA. TRBV21-1 is shown as a pseudogene. The CDR3 sequence runs 19 residues, both termini included. CDR3 amino acids: CASSKGGVGAGSGANVLTF.

The chain couples TRBV5-1 to TRBJ1-3; TRBD1 aligns across 7 bases. With V trimmed by 0 bases and J by 0 bases, 0 bases remained unmatched. CDR1 SGHRS and CDR2 YFSETQ come from the germline V gene. This CDR3 contains 15 residues. CDR3 nucleotide sequence: TGCGCCAGCAGCTTGGGGGACAGCTCTGGAAACACCATATATTTT. This encodes CASSLGDSSGNTIYF. Supplemented by reference TRBV5-1 and TRBJ1-3, the full variable domain reads KAGVTQTPRYLIKTRGQQVTLSCSPISGHRSVSWYQQTPGQGLQFLFEYFSETQRNKGNFPGRFSGRQFSNSRSEMNVSTLELGDSALYLCASSLGDSSGNTIYFGEGSWLTVV.

The chain has TRBV19 and TRBJ2-3; 11 nucleotides match TRBD2. The V gene end was trimmed by 6 bases and the J gene end by 5 bases; junction bases not matched to a gene: 4. Per germline, CDR1 LNHDA and CDR2 SQIVND (reference sequence). CDR3 size: 14 residues. In DNA, the CDR3 is TGTGCCAGTAGACTAGCGGGGGTGGTAGATACGCAGTATTTT. It yields the protein CASRLAGVVDTQYF.

The gene calls are TRBV15 and TRBJ2-1, with 9 bases lining up with TRBD1. This CDR3 has 17 residues. Trimming removed 4 bases from V and 1 base from J; junction bases left unmatched: 8. Germline V lookup: CDR1 LNHNV, CDR2 YYDKDF (reference sequence). CDR3 residues: CATSTRRQGGSYNEQFF. The CDR3 DNA is TGTGCCACCAGCACCCGGAGACAGGGGGGTTCCTACAATGAGCAGTTCTTC.

The chain recombines TRBV28 with TRBJ1-2; weak D call: TRBD1 (5 bases). Trimming took off 6 bases at V and 4 bases at J, with 21 bases between the two ends. CDR3 size: 16 residues. CDR1 and CDR2 from the germline V gene are MDHEN and SYDVKM. The chain's CDR3 is CASSKTNIRDGYGYTF. CDR3 DNA: TGTGCCAGCAGCAAAACTAATATCAGGGATGGCTATGGCTACACCTTC.